This TCR beta chain was found in a study of control samples from healthy donors and cancer patients. After removal of 3 bases from V and 6 bases from J, the junction contained 10 bases not matched to a gene. There are 15 residues in the CDR3. Germline V gene sequence: CDR1 SGHRS, CDR2 YFSETQ. The data were produced by immunoSEQ multiplex PCR, yet TCRdb's version contains in-frame clones alone and is incomplete. The sample includes just over 150,000 clones, 85% to 95% seen only once; the top ten take over 2%. The TCR sequence derives from a man in his fifties or sixties in good health. The sequencing sample was made of blood. The chain recombines TRBV5-1 with TRBJ2-7; TRBD1 aligns across 9 bases. As DNA, the CDR3 is TGCGCCAGCAGCTGGCCGGGACAGGGTCATCCCGAGCAGTACTTC. This codes for CASSWPGQGHPEQYF.